The T cell receptor beta chain under discussion was sequenced for a study of circulating and synovial CD4+ cells in juvenile arthritis. The V gene's germline CDR1 is MNHNY and CDR2 SVGAGI (reference sequence). The CDR3 is 14 residues long. V dropped 0 bases and J dropped 9 bases, with 12 bases sitting between them. Libraries were prepared by immunoSEQ multiplex PCR; TCRdb keeps only in-frame clonotypes and omits some of them. This table has several thousand clones, around 81% appearing once. The chain links TRBV6-6 to TRBJ2-1, with D possibly matching TRBD2 (5 bases). The clonotype originates from a human donor with juvenile idiopathic arthritis. The source material was CD4+ T cells from synovial fluid. For the CDR3, the DNA is TGTGCCAGCAGTTACTCGACGGGCGCGGGTGAGCAGTTCTTC. This gives the protein CASSYSTGAGEQFF.